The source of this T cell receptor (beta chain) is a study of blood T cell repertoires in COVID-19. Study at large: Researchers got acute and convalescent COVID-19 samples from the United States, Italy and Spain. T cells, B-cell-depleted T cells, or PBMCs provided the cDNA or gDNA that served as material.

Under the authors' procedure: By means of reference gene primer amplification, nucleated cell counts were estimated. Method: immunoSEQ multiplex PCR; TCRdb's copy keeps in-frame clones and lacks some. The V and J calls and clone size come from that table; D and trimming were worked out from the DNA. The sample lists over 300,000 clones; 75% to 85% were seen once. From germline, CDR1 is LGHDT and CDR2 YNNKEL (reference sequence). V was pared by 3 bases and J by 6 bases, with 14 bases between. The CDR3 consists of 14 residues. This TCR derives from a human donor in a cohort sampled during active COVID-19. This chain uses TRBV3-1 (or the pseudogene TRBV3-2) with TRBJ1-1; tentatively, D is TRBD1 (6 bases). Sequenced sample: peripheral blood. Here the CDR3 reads CASSQGGGRSEAFF. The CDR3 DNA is TGTGCCAGCAGCCAGGGGGGCGGGAGGTCTGAAGCTTTCTTT.